Detailed here is one T cell receptor beta chain. Its antigen is still unknown. At deep level, the assay was performed. Each sorted subset replicate got 200 ng genomic DNA, around 29,000 genomes. TCRdb keeps only in-frame clones here, not all; method: immunoSEQ multiplex PCR. The data hold approximately 2.5 million clones, with approximately 93% observed a single time. Germline CDR1 and CDR2: SNHLY and FYNNEI. The CDR3 is made up of 11 amino acids. Deletions cut 7 bases from V and 10 bases from J, with 11 bases between. This record belongs to a study of shared clonotypes between healthy human individuals. Study outcomes and limitations: Estimated richness values were generally larger in naive subsets than in memory subsets.

V and J are TRBV2 and TRBJ2-1, with unresolved D. The sample comprised naive CD4+ T cells from PBMCs. Subset of the sample: CD45RA+ positively selected. This sequence originates from a man aged 18-30 years in good health. Some clones in this sample may be carry-over from other donors' samples. The CDR3 spells CASTVVGEQFF. CDR3 nucleotides: TGTGCCAGCACCGTAGTAGGAGAGCAGTTCTTC. Full variable domain (missing parts from reference TRBV2 and TRBJ2-1): EPEVTQTPSHQVTQMGQEVILRCVPISNHLYFYWYRQILGQKVEFLVSFYNNEISEKSEIFDDQFSVERPDGSNFTLKIRSTKLEDSAMYFCASTVVGEQFFGPGTRLTVL.